The 23 T cell receptor beta chains listed next were all sequenced from one sample in a study of blood T cell repertoires in COVID-19. The assay was immunoSEQ multiplex PCR, and TCRdb's table has in-frame clones only and misses some. The data contain about 160,000 clones, more than 65% of them singletons. The sample consisted of PBMCs or T cells enriched from blood (not recorded which). These receptors were taken from a man aged 55 to 70 who had recovered from COVID-19.

The V and J genes are TRBV11-3 and TRBJ2-3; 10 bases are a match to TRBD2. The CDR3 is made up of 15 amino acids. V shed 1 base, J shed 6 bases, and the junction held 4 bases outside the gene matches. The germline gives CDR1 SGHNT, CDR2 YENEEA. The CDR3 reads CASSLGTSGFDTQYF. For the CDR3, the DNA is TGTGCCAGCAGCTTAGGGACTAGCGGATTCGATACGCAGTATTTT. Filled out from reference TRBV11-3 and TRBJ2-3, the complete variable domain reads EAGVVQSPRYKIIEKKQPVAFWCNPISGHNTLYWYLQNLGQGPELLIRYENEEAVDDSQLPKDRFSAERLKGVDSTLKIQPAELGDSAVYLCASSLGTSGFDTQYFGPGTRLTVL.

The V call is TRBV28, the J call TRBJ1-3, with D possibly being TRBD1 (6 bases). Trimming pared 6 bases from V and 4 bases from J, leaving 19 bases between. Germline V gene data show CDR1 as MDHEN and CDR2 as SYDVKM. The CDR3 has 16 amino acids. The CDR3 nucleotides read TGTGCCAGCAGCCGCGCCCGGACAGAAACAGGAAACACCATATATTTT. Translated: CASSRARTETGNTIYF. Based on the CDR3 plus reference TRBV28 and TRBJ1-3, the full variable domain is DVKVTQSSRYLVKRTGEKVFLECVQDMDHENMFWYRQDPGLGLRLIYFSYDVKMKEKGDIPEGYSVSREKKERFSLILESASTNQTSMYLCASSRARTETGNTIYFGEGSWLTVV.

The genes are TRBV12-3 or TRBV12-4 and TRBJ1-1; D is undetermined. The CDR3 consists of 13 residues. Trimming took 4 bases from V and 5 from J, leaving 11 bases between them. CDR3 in amino acids: CASSSTGWTEAFF. CDR3 coding DNA: TGTGCCAGCAGTTCGACGGGTTGGACTGAAGCTTTCTTT.

This clone came up once. The chain is built from TRBV5-5 and TRBJ2-2; no clear D gene. The V end lost 1 base, the J end lost 6 bases, and 7 bases lay between the germline ends. The CDR3 is 13 residues long. Germline V lookup: CDR1 SGHKS, CDR2 YYEKEE (reference sequence). As DNA, the CDR3 is TGTGCCAGCAGCTTGAGAGTCTCCGGGGAGCTGTTTTTT. Translation gives CASSLRVSGELFF.

The chain is built from TRBV3-1 (or the pseudogene TRBV3-2) and TRBJ2-2; 10 bases fit TRBD1. The CDR3 consists of 16 residues. V shed 3 bases, J shed 5 bases, and the junction held 6 bases outside the gene matches. Germline loops: CDR1 LGHDT, CDR2 YNNKEL (reference sequence). CDR3 sequence (DNA): TGTGCCAGCAGCCAGAGGACAGGGGGTGGAACCGGGGAGCTGTTTTTT. Encoded protein: CASSQRTGGGTGELFF.

This rearrangement joins TRBV28 to TRBJ1-6; D may be TRBD1 (6 bases). The CDR3 is made up of 12 amino acids. V was pared by 5 bases and J by 9 bases, with 8 bases between. Germline assignment: CDR1 MDHEN and CDR2 SYDVKM. CDR3 sequence (DNA): TGTGCCAGCAGTCTAGGGGGTTCACCCCTCCACTTT. It translates to CASSLGGSPLHF.

CDR3 coding DNA: TGCAGCGTTGACACTACTAGCACAGATACGCAGTATTTT. Translation: CSVDTTSTDTQYF. The rearrangement uses TRBV29-1 and TRBJ2-3, with no clear D. The CDR3 totals 13 residues. CDR1 SQVTM and CDR2 ANQGSEA come from the germline V gene. Trimming shortened V by 3 bases and J by 0 bases, and 7 bases separated the two germline ends.

The rearrangement links TRBV6-5 to TRBJ1-3, with D possibly being TRBD1 (5 bases). This CDR3 comprises 16 residues. Germline V gene lookup returns CDR1 MNHEY and CDR2 SVGAGI. With 0 bases removed from V and 0 bases from J, the gap between germline ends came to 9 bases. CDR3 coding DNA: TGTGCCAGCAGTTACTCGGGGCAGGGCTCTGGAAACACCATATATTTT. Its translation: CASSYSGQGSGNTIYF.

J is TRBJ1-4 and V is TRBV4-2, with unresolved D. Germline values: CDR1 LGHNA, CDR2 YNFKEQ. The CDR3 length is 17 residues. The germline V and J ends were trimmed by 4 bases and 5 bases, with 20 bases remaining between them. The DNA of the CDR3 is TGTGCCAGCAGCCTATCGGCAACAGAACGGTCGAATGAAAAACTGTTTTTT. Amino acid sequence: CASSLSATERSNEKLFF.

The chain joins TRBV5-8 to TRBJ1-1, with 11 bases identical to TRBD1. The ends lost 6 bases at V and 5 bases at J; junction bases unmatched: 9. The germline V gene encodes CDR1 SGHTS and CDR2 YDEGEE. There are 15 residues in the CDR3. CDR3 DNA sequence: TGTGCCAGCATCCGGACAGGGGGCGCACGAACTGAAGCTTTCTTT. Protein sequence: CASIRTGGARTEAFF.

The chain has TRBV6-6 and TRBJ2-2, with D possibly TRBD1 on 6 matching bases. This CDR3 is 15 amino acids long. Trimming took off 6 bases at V and 7 bases at J, with 18 bases between the two ends. The germline V gene has CDR1 MNHNY and CDR2 SVGAGI (reference sequence). The CDR3 DNA reads TGTGCCAGCAGGGCCTTTCGGGACAAGATCGGGGAGCTGTTTTTT. It specifies CASRAFRDKIGELFF.

The V and J genes are TRBV19 and TRBJ2-1; D is unclear. V lost 5 bases and J 7 bases, leaving 9 bases between the germline ends. CDR3 length equals 12 residues. Per germline, CDR1 LNHDA and CDR2 SQIVND (reference sequence). This chain's CDR3 is CASSFPSNEQFF. The CDR3 region has the DNA TGTGCCAGTAGTTTCCCCAGTAATGAGCAGTTCTTC.

Written as DNA, the CDR3 is TGTGCCAGCAGCTTAATAAGGACTGAGCAGTACTTC. It yields the protein CASSLIRTEQYF. The chain carries TRBV7-9 and TRBJ2-7; D perhaps matches TRBD2 (5 bases). The CDR3 extends over 12 amino acids. Germline values: CDR1 SEHNR, CDR2 FQNEAQ (reference sequence). Trimming cost V 2 bases and J 7 bases, with 9 bases left between them.

The chain combines TRBV5-5 with TRBJ2-3; 7 bases fit TRBD1. The germline CDR1 and CDR2 sequences are SGHKS and YYEKEE (reference sequence). J was trimmed by 2 bases and V by 3 bases; bases with no gene match: 9. This CDR3 is built from 16 residues. In DNA, the CDR3 is TGTGCCAGCAGCTCACAGGGGCAACTGATCACAGATACGCAGTATTTT. It codes for CASSSQGQLITDTQYF.

The rearrangement links TRBV29-1 to TRBJ2-3; tentatively, D is TRBD2 (7 bases). The CDR3 has 17 residues. Trimming took 3 bases from V and 4 from J, leaving 23 bases between them. Germline lookup yields CDR1 SQVTM and CDR2 ANQGSEA. In DNA form, the CDR3 reads TGCAGCGTTGAGAAGGGCGGGGGCGTTAGTTTATCAGATACGCAGTATTTT. This encodes CSVEKGGGVSLSDTQYF.

V and J are TRBV7-9 and TRBJ2-7; TRBD1 might be the D (6 bases). Trimming left V 1 base short and J 7 bases short, with 14 bases between. The CDR3 contains 14 residues. Germline values: CDR1 SEHNR, CDR2 FQNEAQ (reference sequence). The chain's CDR3 is CASSLEGQSGEQYF. The CDR3 nucleotides read TGTGCCAGCAGCTTAGAAGGACAGAGTGGGGAGCAGTACTTC.

This chain connects TRBV5-5 to TRBJ2-7; D is unresolved. Trimming removed 1 base at V and 3 bases at J, with 8 bases between. The CDR3 covers 13 residues. Germline CDR1 reads SGHKS; CDR2 reads YYEKEE (reference sequence). CDR3 protein: CASSLQVDYEQYF. In DNA, the CDR3 is TGTGCCAGCAGCTTGCAGGTTGACTACGAGCAGTACTTC.

The gene calls are TRBV28 and TRBJ2-3, with 16 bases matching TRBD2. Trimming took 6 bases from V and 3 from J; bases not matched to a gene: 3. The CDR3 totals 16 residues. Germline V gene data show CDR1 as MDHEN and CDR2 as SYDVKM. CDR3 amino acids: CASSQGLAGGTDTQYF. The CDR3 bases are TGTGCCAGCAGCCAGGGACTAGCGGGGGGGACAGATACGCAGTATTTT.

J is TRBJ2-1 and V is TRBV7-8, with 8 bases fitting TRBD1. The ends lost 6 bases at V and 0 bases at J; junction bases unmatched: 7. The CDR3 loop spans 16 amino acids. Germline-derived CDR1 and CDR2 are SGHVS and FQNEAQ. CDR3 DNA: TGTGCCAGCAGTCTACGGACAGGGAGCTCCTACAATGAGCAGTTCTTC. Its protein is CASSLRTGSSYNEQFF.

V gene TRBV7-6 combines with J gene TRBJ2-3; maybe TRBD1 (5 bases). The CDR3 spans 14 residues. V shed 2 bases and J shed 2 bases, with 8 bases lying between them. The germline gives CDR1 SGHVS, CDR2 FNYEAQ. CDR3 nucleotide sequence: TGTGCCAGCAGCTTATCAGGGAACACAGATACGCAGTATTTT. Amino acids: CASSLSGNTDTQYF. Full variable domain (outside the CDR3, taken from reference TRBV7-6 and TRBJ2-3): GAGVSQSPRYKVTKRGQDVALRCDPISGHVSLYWYRQALGQGPEFLTYFNYEAQQDKSGLPNDRFSAERPEGSISTLTIQRTEQRDSAMYRCASSLSGNTDTQYFGPGTRLTVL.

V usage is TRBV5-4 and J usage is TRBJ1-4; a possible D gene is TRBD1 (5 bases). The CDR3 is 15 amino acids. V lost 4 bases, J lost 6 bases, and 16 bases lay in between. The germline V gene encodes CDR1 SGHNT and CDR2 YYREEE (reference sequence). As DNA, the CDR3 is TGTGCCAGCAGCCCGGGTCTGGGGGGGGATGAAAAACTGTTTTTT. This gives the protein CASSPGLGGDEKLFF.

J is TRBJ1-2 and V is TRBV28, with a possible D match to TRBD1 (5 bases). V was trimmed by 7 bases and J by 7 bases, leaving 16 bases between them. This CDR3 has 13 amino acids. Germline V gene sequence: CDR1 MDHEN, CDR2 SYDVKM. CDR3 in amino acids: CASTTGRVGGYTF. CDR3 DNA sequence: TGTGCCAGCACCACGGGCAGGGTAGGTGGCTACACCTTC.

This clone showed up just a few times. V is TRBV12-5 and J is TRBJ2-1, with TRBD2 matching 7 bases. The CDR3 is 18 amino acids. The V gene end was trimmed by 0 bases and the J gene end by 5 bases; junction bases not matched to a gene: 13. Germline V gene data show CDR1 as LGHNT and CDR2 as FRNRAP. CDR3 in DNA: TGTGCTAGTGGTTTGGTACTTCTCACTCGGCGGGAGCACAATGAGCAGTTCTTC. Translating gives CASGLVLLTRREHNEQFF.